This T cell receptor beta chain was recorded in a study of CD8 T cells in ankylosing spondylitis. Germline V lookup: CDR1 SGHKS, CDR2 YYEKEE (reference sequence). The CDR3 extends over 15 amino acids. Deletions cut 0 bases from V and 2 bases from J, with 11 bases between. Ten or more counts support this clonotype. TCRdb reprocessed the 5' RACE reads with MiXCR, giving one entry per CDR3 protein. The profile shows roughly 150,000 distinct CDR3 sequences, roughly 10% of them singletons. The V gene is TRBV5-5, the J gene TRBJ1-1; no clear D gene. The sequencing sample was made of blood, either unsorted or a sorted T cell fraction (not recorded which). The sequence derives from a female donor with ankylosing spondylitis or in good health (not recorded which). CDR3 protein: CASSLGAAFNTEAFF. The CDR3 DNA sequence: TGTGCCAGCAGCTTGGGGGCAGCCTTCAACACTGAAGCTTTCTTT.